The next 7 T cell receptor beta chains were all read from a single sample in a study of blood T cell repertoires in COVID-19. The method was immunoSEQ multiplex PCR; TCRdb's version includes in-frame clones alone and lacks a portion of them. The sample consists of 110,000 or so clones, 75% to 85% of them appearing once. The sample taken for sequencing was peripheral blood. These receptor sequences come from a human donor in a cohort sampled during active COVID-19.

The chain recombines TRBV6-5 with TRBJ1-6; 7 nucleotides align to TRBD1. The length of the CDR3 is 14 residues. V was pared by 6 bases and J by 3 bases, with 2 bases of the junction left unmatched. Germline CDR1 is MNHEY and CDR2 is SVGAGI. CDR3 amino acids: CASSPGGYNSPLHF. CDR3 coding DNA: TGTGCCAGCAGCCCAGGGGGCTATAATTCACCCCTCCACTTT.

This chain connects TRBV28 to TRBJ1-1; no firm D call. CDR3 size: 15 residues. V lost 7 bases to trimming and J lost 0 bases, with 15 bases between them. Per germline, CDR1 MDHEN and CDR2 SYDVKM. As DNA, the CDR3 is TGTGCCAGCACCCCCCCTGGAGGGATGAACACTGAAGCTTTCTTT. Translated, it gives CASTPPGGMNTEAFF.

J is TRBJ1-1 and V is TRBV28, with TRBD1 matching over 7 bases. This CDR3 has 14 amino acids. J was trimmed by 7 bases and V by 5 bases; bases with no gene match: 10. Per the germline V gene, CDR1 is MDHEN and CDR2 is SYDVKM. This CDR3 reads CASSPQGGEGEAFF. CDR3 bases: TGTGCCAGCAGTCCCCAGGGGGGAGAGGGTGAAGCTTTCTTT. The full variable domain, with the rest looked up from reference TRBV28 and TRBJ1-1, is DVKVTQSSRYLVKRTGEKVFLECVQDMDHENMFWYRQDPGLGLRLIYFSYDVKMKEKGDIPEGYSVSREKKERFSLILESASTNQTSMYLCASSPQGGEGEAFFGQGTRLTVV.

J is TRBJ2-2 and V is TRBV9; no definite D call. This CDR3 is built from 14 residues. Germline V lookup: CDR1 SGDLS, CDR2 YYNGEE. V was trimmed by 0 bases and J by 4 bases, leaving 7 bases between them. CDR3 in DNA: TGTGCCAGCAGCGTAGATCAAGCCACCGGGGAGCTGTTTTTT. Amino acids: CASSVDQATGELFF.

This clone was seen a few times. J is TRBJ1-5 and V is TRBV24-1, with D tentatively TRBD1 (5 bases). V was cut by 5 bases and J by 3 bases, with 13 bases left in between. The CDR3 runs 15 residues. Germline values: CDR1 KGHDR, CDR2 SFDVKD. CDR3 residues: CATSVGAGDNQPQHF. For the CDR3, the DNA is TGTGCCACCAGTGTAGGGGCTGGGGACAATCAGCCCCAGCATTTT.

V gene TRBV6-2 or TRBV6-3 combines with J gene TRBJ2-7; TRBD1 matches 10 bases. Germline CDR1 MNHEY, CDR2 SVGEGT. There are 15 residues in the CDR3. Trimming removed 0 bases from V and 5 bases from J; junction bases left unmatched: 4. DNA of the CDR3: TGTGCCAGCAGTTACTCCGGGACAGGGGCCCACGAGCAGTACTTC. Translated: CASSYSGTGAHEQYF.

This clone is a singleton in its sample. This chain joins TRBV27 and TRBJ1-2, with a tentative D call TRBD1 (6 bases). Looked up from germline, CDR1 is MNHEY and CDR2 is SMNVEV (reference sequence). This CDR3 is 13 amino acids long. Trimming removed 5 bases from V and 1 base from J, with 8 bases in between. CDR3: CASSGRGNYGYTF. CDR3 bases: TGTGCCAGCAGTGGCAGGGGTAACTATGGCTACACCTTC.